These 29 T cell receptor beta chains were sequenced from one sample in a study of OX40 agonist ivuxolimab in advanced cancers. The assay was immunoSEQ multiplex PCR, and TCRdb's table has in-frame clones only and misses some. The data contain approximately 61,000 clones, 90% to 95% of them singletons. Sequencing was performed on CD4+ or CD8+ T cells sorted from blood, taken in a trial of the OX40 agonist ivuxolimab. The receptors shown here come from an adult with an advanced solid tumor such as melanoma, head and neck, liver or kidney cancer.

The chain carries TRBV2 and TRBJ1-1, with D possibly TRBD1 on 5 matching bases. Trimming took 4 bases from V and 4 from J, leaving 19 bases between them. The length of the CDR3 is 16 residues. The germline CDR1 and CDR2 sequences are SNHLY and FYNNEI. The CDR3 DNA reads TGTGCCAGCAGTGTCCCAATTGACAGTGCCTCCACTGAAGCTTTCTTT. This gives the protein CASSVPIDSASTEAFF.

The chain combines TRBV7-2 with TRBJ1-4; no firm D call. CDR3 length: 14 residues. Looked up from germline, CDR1 is SGHTA and CDR2 is FQGNSA. With 2 bases removed from V and 4 bases from J, the gap between germline ends came to 8 bases. CDR3 loop: CASSLPGINEKLFF. The CDR3 region has the DNA TGTGCCAGCAGCTTACCGGGGATTAATGAAAAACTGTTTTTT. Looking up the rest from reference TRBV7-2 and TRBJ1-4 gives the full variable domain: GAGVSQSPSNKVTEKGKDVELRCDPISGHTALYWYRQSLGQGLEFLIYFQGNSAPDKSGLPSDRFSAERTGGSVSTLTIQRTQQEDSAVYLCASSLPGINEKLFFGSGTQLSVL.

CDR3 bases: TGTGCCAGCAGTCTCGGACTTCTCTACGAGCAGTACTTC. It codes for CASSLGLLYEQYF. J is TRBJ2-7 and V is TRBV6-5; TRBD2 is a possible D gene (5 bases). CDR1 and CDR2 (germline): MNHEY, SVGAGI. V was cut by 5 bases and J by 3 bases, with 11 bases left in between. This CDR3 is built from 13 residues.

The V gene is TRBV29-1, the J gene TRBJ2-7; the D gene is possibly TRBD2 (5 bases). CDR1 is SQVTM, CDR2 ANQGSEA, per germline. V was cut by 1 base and J by 6 bases, with 13 bases left in between. The CDR3 totals 13 residues. The chain's CDR3 is CSVEGNRGSEQYF. The DNA of the CDR3 is TGCAGCGTTGAAGGTAACCGAGGGTCCGAGCAGTACTTC.

The V gene is TRBV5-1, the J gene TRBJ1-2; no reliable D call. V lost 4 bases and J 3 bases, leaving 19 bases between the germline ends. Germline CDR1 reads SGHRS; CDR2 reads YFSETQ. This CDR3 comprises 16 residues. CDR3 loop: CASSPDPSPVDYGYTF. DNA for the CDR3: TGCGCCAGCAGCCCGGATCCTTCTCCGGTGGACTATGGCTACACCTTC. Filled out from reference TRBV5-1 and TRBJ1-2, the complete variable domain reads KAGVTQTPRYLIKTRGQQVTLSCSPISGHRSVSWYQQTPGQGLQFLFEYFSETQRNKGNFPGRFSGRQFSNSRSEMNVSTLELGDSALYLCASSPDPSPVDYGYTFGSGTRLTVV.

This clone came up once. The rearrangement joins TRBV19 to TRBJ1-1; 8 bases agree with TRBD1. Germline V gene data show CDR1 as LNHDA and CDR2 as SQIVND (reference sequence). The CDR3 is 14 amino acids. V dropped 9 bases and J dropped 8; count of bases not matched to a gene: 14. The CDR3 is CASNLQGASGEAFF. For the CDR3, the DNA is TGTGCCAGCAATCTCCAGGGGGCGTCTGGCGAAGCTTTCTTT.

The chain uses TRBV6-5 and TRBJ2-5; D is ambiguous. Germline values: CDR1 MNHEY, CDR2 SVGAGI. Trimming removed 2 bases from V and 2 bases from J, with 6 bases in between. The CDR3 is 13 amino acids. The CDR3 DNA reads as TGTGCCAGCAGTTACCGAAGGCAAGAGACCCAGTACTTC. This translates into CASSYRRQETQYF.

This sequence joins TRBV28 and TRBJ2-1; TRBD1 matches at 9 bases. The CDR3 length is 17 residues. Germline CDR1 reads MDHEN; CDR2 reads SYDVKM. With V trimmed by 2 bases and J by 8 bases, 13 bases remained unmatched. The CDR3 coding sequence is TGTGCCAGCAGTTTACTTACCGGGACAGGGTTATACTATGAGCAGTTCTTC. It translates to CASSLLTGTGLYYEQFF. Filled out from reference TRBV28 and TRBJ2-1, the complete variable domain reads DVKVTQSSRYLVKRTGEKVFLECVQDMDHENMFWYRQDPGLGLRLIYFSYDVKMKEKGDIPEGYSVSREKKERFSLILESASTNQTSMYLCASSLLTGTGLYYEQFFGPGTRLTVL.

The chain carries TRBV6-6 and TRBJ1-5; 8 bases are a match to TRBD1. The ends lost 7 bases at V and 7 bases at J; junction bases unmatched: 12. The CDR3 is 15 amino acids. Germline CDR1 and CDR2: MNHNY and SVGAGI (reference sequence). The CDR3 DNA reads as TGTGCCAGCATACCAGGGGGCGCGGGTGGACAGCCCCAGCATTTT. It codes for CASIPGGAGGQPQHF.

J is TRBJ1-2 and V is TRBV6-5; 9 bases fit TRBD1. This CDR3 has 13 amino acids. Germline CDR1 reads MNHEY; CDR2 reads SVGAGI. V shed 6 bases, J shed 4 bases, and the junction held 3 bases outside the gene matches. The CDR3 sequence is CASRTGGVYGYTF. Here the CDR3 DNA reads TGTGCCAGCAGGACAGGGGGTGTCTATGGCTACACCTTC.

The chain joins TRBV7-9 to TRBJ1-4; TRBD1 matches at 8 bases. Unmatched junction bases numbered 3, after V lost 5 bases and J lost 7 bases. The CDR3 contains 13 residues. The V gene's germline CDR1 is SEHNR and CDR2 FQNEAQ (reference sequence). CDR3 sequence reads: CASSRRGREKLFF. The CDR3 nucleotides are TGTGCCAGCAGCCGCAGGGGGCGTGAAAAACTGTTTTTT.

This clone was seen a single time. The rearrangement joins TRBV18 to TRBJ2-2; no firm D call. The CDR3 length is 15 residues. Germline loops: CDR1 KGHSH, CDR2 LQKENI. Trimming pared 3 bases from V and 0 bases from J, leaving 8 bases between. The CDR3 is CASSPERANTGELFF. As DNA, the CDR3 is TGTGCCAGCTCACCGGAGAGAGCGAACACCGGGGAGCTGTTTTTT.

This clone was recorded once. This chain links TRBV9 with TRBJ1-2, with D tentatively TRBD1 (5 bases). The germline V gene encodes CDR1 SGDLS and CDR2 YYNGEE. Trimming took 4 bases from V and 3 from J, leaving 10 bases between them. This CDR3 is built from 13 residues. The CDR3 DNA reads TGTGCCAGCAGCCGGGACGGAGACTATGGCTACACCTTC. Translated: CASSRDGDYGYTF. Full variable domain (remainder filled in from reference TRBV9 and TRBJ1-2): DSGVTQTPKHLITATGQRVTLRCSPRSGDLSVYWYQQSLDQGLQFLIQYYNGEERAKGNILERFSAQQFPDLHSELNLSSLELGDSALYFCASSRDGDYGYTFGSGTRLTVV.

This rearrangement joins TRBV28 to TRBJ1-5; possibly TRBD1 for D (6 bases). The CDR3 spans 13 residues. Trimming cost V 8 bases and J 2 bases, with 10 bases left between them. Germline V gene lookup returns CDR1 MDHEN and CDR2 SYDVKM. CDR3 region: CASYRVGNQPQHF. CDR3 coding DNA: TGTGCCAGCTACAGGGTAGGCAATCAGCCCCAGCATTTT.

This clone occurred once. V is TRBV18 and J is TRBJ2-1; 7 bases map to TRBD2. Trimming at V came to 2 bases and at J to 4 bases, leaving 5 bases not matched to a gene. This CDR3 is built from 15 residues. Germline V lookup: CDR1 KGHSH, CDR2 LQKENI. The CDR3 DNA reads TGTGCCAGCTCACCAGGGAGGGGAGGGTACAATGAGCAGTTCTTC. It codes for CASSPGRGGYNEQFF. Supplemented by reference TRBV18 and TRBJ2-1, the full variable domain reads NAGVMQNPRHLVRRRGQEARLRCSPMKGHSHVYWYRQLPEEGLKFMVYLQKENIIDESGMPKERFSAEFPKEGPSILRIQQVVRGDSAAYFCASSPGRGGYNEQFFGPGTRLTVL.

The V call is TRBV7-3, the J call TRBJ2-7, with TRBD2 identical over 7 bases. The junction had 13 bases not matched to a gene; V was cut back by 5 bases and J by 3 bases. The CDR3 length is 16 residues. The V gene's germline CDR1 is SGHTA and CDR2 FQGTGA. The CDR3 region has the DNA TGTGCCAGCAGCCCCTCGAGGGTGACTAGCAGCTACGAGCAGTACTTC. Protein product: CASSPSRVTSSYEQYF. Using reference TRBV7-3 and TRBJ2-7 for the parts outside the CDR3, the full variable domain is GAGVSQTPSNKVTEKGKYVELRCDPISGHTALYWYRQSLGQGPEFLIYFQGTGAADDSGLPNDRFFAVRPEGSVSTLKIQRTERGDSAVYLCASSPSRVTSSYEQYFGPGTRLTVT.

The rearrangement joins TRBV6-1 to TRBJ1-4; D is unresolved. V was trimmed by 2 bases and J by 1 base, leaving 8 bases between them. The CDR3 runs 15 residues. Per germline, CDR1 MNHNS and CDR2 SASEGT. The CDR3 coding sequence is TGTGCCAGCAGTGAATTCAGTCTAACTAATGAAAAACTGTTTTTT. Translation gives CASSEFSLTNEKLFF.

As to this clone: The CDR3 ends on some other residue instead of the conserved phenylalanine or tryptophan, so this is likely a read error. The V call is TRBV28, the J call TRBJ1-2; D is uncertain. The CDR3 is 11 residues long. Trimming cost V 10 bases and J 3 bases, with 9 bases left between them. Germline lookup yields CDR1 MDHEN and CDR2 SYDVKM. The CDR3 here is CATEADYGYTS. Written as DNA, the CDR3 is TGTGCCACCGAGGCGGACTATGGCTACACCTCC.

The chain couples TRBV5-1 to TRBJ2-7, with 8 bases lining up with TRBD2. This CDR3 region has 15 residues. Trimming took 0 bases from V and 6 from J; bases not matched to a gene: 8. CDR1 is SGHRS, CDR2 YFSETQ, per germline. CDR3 in amino acids: CASSLEGREDREQYF. The DNA for the CDR3 is TGCGCCAGCAGCTTGGAGGGGCGGGAGGATCGCGAGCAGTACTTC. The full variable domain, in which reference TRBV5-1 and TRBJ2-7 provide the parts outside the CDR3, is KAGVTQTPRYLIKTRGQQVTLSCSPISGHRSVSWYQQTPGQGLQFLFEYFSETQRNKGNFPGRFSGRQFSNSRSEMNVSTLELGDSALYLCASSLEGREDREQYFGPGTRLTVT.

This clone occurred once. This sequence joins TRBV19 and TRBJ1-6; unclear D gene. Germline V lookup: CDR1 LNHDA, CDR2 SQIVND (reference sequence). V was clipped by 5 bases and J by 13 bases, with 15 bases between them. CDR3 size: 13 residues. The CDR3 loop reads CASSPRSGYPLHF. CDR3 in DNA: TGTGCCAGTAGTCCGCGGTCGGGTTATCCCCTCCACTTT.

The V gene is TRBV5-1, the J gene TRBJ2-7; a weak D match, TRBD2 (5 bases). The CDR3 contains 13 residues. Trimming left V 4 bases short and J 5 bases short, with 13 bases between. CDR1 and CDR2 (germline): SGHRS, YFSETQ. DNA of the CDR3: TGCGCCAGCAGCCCACTAGGTGGCGACGAGCAGTACTTC. Protein product: CASSPLGGDEQYF.

The V gene is TRBV11-2, the J gene TRBJ1-4, with D unclear. CDR1 SGHAT and CDR2 FQNNGV come from the germline V gene. Trimming pared 4 bases from V and 5 bases from J, leaving 11 bases between. The CDR3 covers 14 residues. DNA for the CDR3: TGTGCCAGCAGCTGGACGGGGTCAAATGAAAAACTGTTTTTT. Its protein product is CASSWTGSNEKLFF.

The chain has TRBV7-3 and TRBJ2-5; D is unresolved. CDR3 length: 14 amino acids. CDR1 is SGHTA and CDR2 is FQGTGA in the germline V gene. Between the trimmed V and J ends, which lost 5 bases and 7 bases, there was a span of 17 bases. The CDR3 is CASSENPGSGTQYF. In DNA form, the CDR3 reads TGTGCCAGCAGCGAAAACCCAGGCTCGGGGACCCAGTACTTC.

This clone was picked up one time. The J gene is TRBJ2-5, the V gene TRBV7-2, with 14 positions matching TRBD2. V was pared by 5 bases and J by 5 bases, with 4 bases of the junction left unmatched. Germline V gene sequence: CDR1 SGHTA, CDR2 FQGNSA. This CDR3 comprises 15 residues. For the CDR3, the DNA is TGTGCCAGCAGCGTTGGGACTAGCGGGGGTGAGACCCAGTACTTC. Its protein is CASSVGTSGGETQYF. Together with reference TRBV7-2 and TRBJ2-5, the CDR3 gives the full variable domain: GAGVSQSPSNKVTEKGKDVELRCDPISGHTALYWYRQSLGQGLEFLIYFQGNSAPDKSGLPSDRFSAERTGGSVSTLTIQRTQQEDSAVYLCASSVGTSGGETQYFGPGTRLLVL.

This clone was counted once. J is TRBJ2-5 and V is TRBV18, with D perhaps TRBD1 (6 bases). Germline lookup yields CDR1 KGHSH and CDR2 LQKENI. V shed 1 base and J shed 5 bases, with 8 bases lying between them. This CDR3 has 13 amino acids. This CDR3 is CASSPRGGETQYF. The CDR3 DNA is TGTGCCAGCTCACCACGAGGGGGTGAGACCCAGTACTTC.

This clone is a singleton in its sample. V gene TRBV15 combines with J gene TRBJ2-1, with D maybe TRBD1 (5 bases). CDR1 is LNHNV and CDR2 is YYDKDF in the germline V gene (reference sequence). The CDR3 has 16 residues. With 0 bases removed from V and 3 bases from J, the gap between germline ends came to 12 bases. The CDR3 is CATSRDLDSSYNEQFF. The CDR3 nucleotides read TGTGCCACCAGCAGAGACCTAGACAGCAGCTACAATGAGCAGTTCTTC. Complete variable domain (other parts from reference TRBV15 and TRBJ2-1): DAMVIQNPRYQVTQFGKPVTLSCSQTLNHNVMYWYQQKSSQAPKLLFHYYDKDFNNEADTPDNFQSRRPNTSFCFLDIRSPGLGDTAMYLCATSRDLDSSYNEQFFGPGTRLTVL.

This clone appeared a single time. This chain links TRBV6-5 with TRBJ2-7; D gene ambiguous. V dropped 6 bases and J dropped 4 bases, with 10 bases sitting between them. This CDR3 has 12 amino acids. CDR1 and CDR2 (germline): MNHEY, SVGAGI. Here the CDR3 reads CASSPGVYEQYF. CDR3 sequence (DNA): TGTGCCAGCAGCCCAGGAGTATACGAGCAGTACTTC.

Comment on this clone: A read error may account for a junction end that differs from germline. Other DNA sequences in the sample encode the same CDR3. This chain connects TRBV28 to TRBJ1-5; the match to TRBD1 covers 9 bases. Germline assignment: CDR1 MDHEN and CDR2 SYDVKM. The CDR3 is 14 amino acids. CDR3 coding DNA: TGCGCCAGCAGATGGACAGGGGACAATCAGCCCCAGCATTTT. This encodes CASRWTGDNQPQHF.

This sequence joins TRBV2 and TRBJ2-3, with D perhaps TRBD2 (5 bases). The germline gives CDR1 SNHLY, CDR2 FYNNEI. The CDR3 loop spans 14 amino acids. V was pared by 5 bases and J by 2 bases, with 11 bases between. CDR3 sequence (DNA): TGTGCCAGCAGTCCGGGAACCAACACAGATACGCAGTATTTT. Protein sequence: CASSPGTNTDTQYF.